This T cell receptor (beta chain) comes out of a study of T cells in Graves' hyperthyroidism and ophthalmopathy. This clonotype was counted between two and nine times. The antigen is undetermined. Patients with uncontrolled infections, other autoimmune diseases, pregnancy or lactation were excluded. Researchers took RNA transcripts and amplified the TCR beta CDR3 regions from them. The HTBI primer set drove a first-round RT-PCR of the TCR CDR3. TCRdb re-called the multiplex PCR reads through MiXCR, storing one row per CDR3 protein. The table lists fewer than 750,000 distinct CDR3 sequences, approximately 15% of them singletons. The CDR3 length is 12 residues. Germline V gene sequence: CDR1 SQVTM, CDR2 ANQGSEA. V was shortened by 6 bases and J by 10 bases, with 16 bases between the two germline ends. General study findings and limits: Ophthalmopathy was identified by the model a median around 6.3 months ahead of onset.

This chain connects TRBV29-1 to TRBJ2-1, with D possibly called TRBD1 or TRBD2 (6 bases each). The sequenced sample consisted of blood. This TCR derives from a woman between 50 and 59 years old with Graves' ophthalmopathy. The CDR3 DNA follows: TGCAGCGTGCATTGGGGGGCCGGAGAGCAGTTCTTC. Amino acid sequence: CSVHWGAGEQFF.